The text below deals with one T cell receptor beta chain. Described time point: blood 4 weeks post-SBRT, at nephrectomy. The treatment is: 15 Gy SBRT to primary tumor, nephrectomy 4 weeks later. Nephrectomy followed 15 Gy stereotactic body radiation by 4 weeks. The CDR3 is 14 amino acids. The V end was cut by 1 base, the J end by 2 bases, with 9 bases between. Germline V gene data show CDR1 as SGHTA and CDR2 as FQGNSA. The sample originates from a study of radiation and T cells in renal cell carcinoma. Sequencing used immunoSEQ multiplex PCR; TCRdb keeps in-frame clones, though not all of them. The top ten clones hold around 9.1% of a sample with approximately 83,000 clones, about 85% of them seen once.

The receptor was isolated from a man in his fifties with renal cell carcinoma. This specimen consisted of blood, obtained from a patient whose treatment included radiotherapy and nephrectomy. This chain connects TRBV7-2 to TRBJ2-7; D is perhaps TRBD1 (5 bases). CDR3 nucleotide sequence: TGTGCCAGCAGCTTAGGGGGCGGAGCCTACGAGCAGTACTTC. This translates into CASSLGGGAYEQYF.